This TCR beta chain appears in the sequencing data of a study of shared clonotypes between healthy human individuals. The table lists this clone with a count of one. Its antigen remains unknown. V dropped 1 base and J dropped 5 bases, with 9 bases sitting between them. Germline lookup yields CDR1 GTSNPN and CDR2 SVGIG (reference sequence). The CDR3 is 13 amino acids. The protocol was immunoSEQ multiplex PCR, while the TCRdb copy is restricted to in-frame clones and leaves out a portion. The sample shows 1,400,000 or so clones, approximately 98.5% of them seen only once. The authors divided CD4+ cells into CD45RA+ naive and CD45RA-negative memory subsets. The study's findings and limits: It was only blood that was sampled, and tissue repertoires likely differ.

This chain connects TRBV30 to TRBJ1-5; D uncertain. The receptor comes from a man between 25 and 39 years old in good health. Specimen: naive CD4+ T cells sorted from blood. Subset reported: CD45RA+ positively selected. The CDR3 DNA follows: TGTGCCTGGAGTGCACGGGTACATCAGCCCCAGCATTTT. Its protein product is CAWSARVHQPQHF.